The next 28 T cell receptor beta chains were all read from a single sample in a study of beta chain features in type 1 diabetes. The study, taken as a whole, reports: When Type 1 diabetes patients were examined, their TCRB CDR3s proved moderately but significantly shorter in all four CD4+ subsets.

These TCRs are of unknown antigen specificity. Expressed TCRB transcripts were sequenced, since all the RNA that had been isolated was reverse transcribed. Clones were read by immunoSEQ multiplex PCR, and TCRdb kept only the in-frame ones, dropping some. The sample contains 100,000 to 150,000 clones, around 9% of which appear only once. Specimen: central memory CD4+ T cells from blood. The receptors here all came from a man aged 30 to 45 with type 1 diabetes.

The V and J genes are TRBV9 and TRBJ2-1, with 8 bases aligning to TRBD2. Germline lookup yields CDR1 SGDLS and CDR2 YYNGEE. V lost 0 bases, J lost 7 bases, and 12 bases stayed unmatched. CDR3 length equals 17 residues. The CDR3 reads CASSVVGRGGMKNEQFF. In DNA, the CDR3 is TGTGCCAGCAGCGTAGTAGGACGGGGGGGCATGAAGAATGAGCAGTTCTTC. The whole variable domain, filled in from reference TRBV9 and TRBJ2-1, reads DSGVTQTPKHLITATGQRVTLRCSPRSGDLSVYWYQQSLDQGLQFLIQYYNGEERAKGNILERFSAQQFPDLHSELNLSSLELGDSALYFCASSVVGRGGMKNEQFFGPGTRLTVL.

The table lists this clone with a few counts. This sample includes further DNA sequences coding for the same CDR3. This chain uses TRBV5-1 with TRBJ2-7, with TRBD1 matching over 10 bases. This CDR3 has 14 residues. Germline trimming cut 0 bases from V and 3 bases from J; bases unmatched to any gene: 0. The V gene's germline CDR1 is SGHRS and CDR2 YFSETQ. Here the CDR3 reads CASSLGTGGYEQYF. The CDR3 nucleotides read TGCGCCAGCAGCTTGGGGACAGGGGGCTACGAGCAGTACTTC.

This clone was recorded a few times. This chain joins TRBV29-1 and TRBJ2-1, with 11 positions matching TRBD2. CDR1 and CDR2 (germline): SQVTM, ANQGSEA. The V gene end was trimmed by 7 bases and the J gene end by 8 bases; junction bases not matched to a gene: 10. The CDR3 loop spans 14 amino acids. CDR3 DNA sequence: TGCAGCGGCCAGGGCCTAGCGGGGGGTGATGAGCAGTTCTTC. This sequence encodes CSGQGLAGGDEQFF.

This clone has a handful of counts. The V and J genes are TRBV23-1 and TRBJ2-1; a possible D gene is TRBD2 (5 bases). TRBV23-1 is designated an ORF whose function remains uncertain. This CDR3 region has 17 residues. Trimming removed 8 bases at V and 3 bases at J, with 23 bases between. CDR3 bases: TGCGCCAGCCCACCTCCTGGCAGACTACCGGGCTACAATGAGCAGTTCTTC. Its protein product is CASPPPGRLPGYNEQFF.

In nucleotides, the CDR3 is TGTGCCAGCAGTCCCCTGGGACAGGGGGCCAACTCACCCCTCCACTTT. Translating it yields CASSPLGQGANSPLHF. The chain employs TRBV6-6 and TRBJ1-6, with 12 bases that match TRBD1. The CDR3 extends over 16 amino acids. Germline V CDR1 and CDR2: MNHNY, SVGAGI (reference sequence). Trimming cost V 5 bases and J 10 bases; bases outside gene matches: 9.

The chain combines TRBV4-3 with TRBJ2-3; 11 nucleotides align to TRBD2. The CDR3 length is 17 residues. The germline CDR1 and CDR2 sequences are LGHNA and YSLEER. V shed 1 base, J shed 0 bases, and the junction held 3 bases outside the gene matches. The CDR3 is CASSQGGTSGSTDTQYF. CDR3 in DNA: TGCGCCAGCAGCCAAGGGGGGACTAGCGGTAGCACAGATACGCAGTATTTT.

The genes are TRBV13 and TRBJ1-1, with D possibly matching TRBD1 (5 bases). Germline values: CDR1 PRHDT, CDR2 FYEKMQ (reference sequence). The V gene lost 5 bases and the J gene lost 5 bases, with 12 bases spanning the gap. This CDR3 spans 13 amino acids. CDR3 nucleotide sequence: TGTGCCAGCAGCATTCGGGAGGGGACTGAAGCTTTCTTT. Its protein is CASSIREGTEAFF. Complete variable domain (other parts from reference TRBV13 and TRBJ1-1): AAGVIQSPRHLIKEKRETATLKCYPIPRHDTVYWYQQGPGQDPQFLISFYEKMQSDKGSIPDRFSAQQFSDYHSELNMSSLELGDSALYFCASSIREGTEAFFGQGTRLTVV.

This sequence joins TRBV11-2 and TRBJ1-1; no definite D call. The CDR3 runs to 15 residues. V lost 4 bases and J lost 5, with 17 bases in between. Germline V CDR1 and CDR2: SGHAT, FQNNGV. CDR3 residues: CASSSLRAGYTEAFF. The CDR3 region has the DNA TGTGCCAGCAGCTCCTTGAGGGCAGGTTATACTGAAGCTTTCTTT. The whole variable domain, filled in from reference TRBV11-2 and TRBJ1-1, reads EAGVAQSPRYKIIEKRQSVAFWCNPISGHATLYWYQQILGQGPKLLIQFQNNGVVDDSQLPKDRFSAERLKGVDSTLKIQPAKLEDSAVYLCASSSLRAGYTEAFFGQGTRLTVV.

V usage is TRBV14 and J usage is TRBJ1-1, with D perhaps matching TRBD1 (5 bases). V lost 2 bases, J lost 5 bases, and 9 bases lay in between. The CDR3 totals 13 residues. Germline loops: CDR1 SGHDN, CDR2 FVKESK. The CDR3 spells CASSQLQETEAFF. The CDR3 DNA reads TGTGCCAGCAGCCAACTACAGGAGACTGAAGCTTTCTTT.

V is TRBV9 and J is TRBJ1-1; the D is unclear. V lost 4 bases, J lost 1 base, and 11 bases lay in between. The CDR3 is 14 amino acids. Germline V gives CDR1 SGDLS, CDR2 YYNGEE. CDR3: CASSPGIANTEAFF. The DNA for the CDR3 is TGTGCCAGCAGCCCCGGGATCGCGAACACTGAAGCTTTCTTT.

The rearrangement joins TRBV14 to TRBJ1-3, with D possibly being TRBD1 (5 bases). With 3 bases removed from V and 16 bases from J, the gap between germline ends came to 16 bases. CDR1 and CDR2 from the germline V gene are SGHDN and FVKESK. The CDR3 has 12 residues. CDR3 sequence: CASSQSSRGLYF. The CDR3 DNA reads TGTGCCAGCAGCCAGTCCTCCCGGGGACTTTATTTT. The whole variable domain, filled in from reference TRBV14 and TRBJ1-3, reads EAGVTQFPSHSVIEKGQTVTLRCDPISGHDNLYWYRRVMGKEIKFLLHFVKESKQDESGMPNNRFLAERTGGTYSTLKVQPAELEDSGVYFCASSQSSRGLYFGEGSWLTVV.

This clone occurred a few times. J is TRBJ1-5 and V is TRBV2, with 7 bases fitting TRBD1. The germline V gene has CDR1 SNHLY and CDR2 FYNNEI. V trimming: 4 bases; J trimming: 7 bases; junction bases outside the gene matches: 13. The CDR3 consists of 16 residues. The CDR3 DNA sequence: TGTGCCAGCAGTGTCACAGGGGCCCTAGGCAGCCAGCCCCAGCATTTT. Protein product: CASSVTGALGSQPQHF.

A single count supports this clone. CDR3 in DNA: TGTGCCAGCAGCTTTATAATCGGGACTAGCGGGGGCACAGATACGCAGTATTTT. This sequence encodes CASSFIIGTSGGTDTQYF. This chain uses TRBV7-9 with TRBJ2-3, with 13 nucleotides matching TRBD2. The CDR3 has 18 amino acids. CDR1 and CDR2 (germline): SEHNR, FQNEAQ (reference sequence). The J segment lost 1 base and the V segment lost 3 bases, leaving 7 bases of the junction unmatched.

This clone has just a few counts. The chain links TRBV6-6 to TRBJ2-3, with 10 bases that match TRBD1. With 5 bases clipped from V and 3 bases from J, the junction kept 5 bases outside the gene matches. CDR3 length equals 15 residues. CDR1 is MNHNY, CDR2 SVGAGI, per germline (reference sequence). The DNA of the CDR3 is TGTGCCAGCAGTCCCGGGACAGGGGCAACAGATACGCAGTATTTT. Amino acids: CASSPGTGATDTQYF.

The chain uses TRBV28 and TRBJ1-2, with 12 bases fitting TRBD1. Germline V gene lookup returns CDR1 MDHEN and CDR2 SYDVKM. V trimming: 4 bases; J trimming: 7 bases; junction bases outside the gene matches: 4. The CDR3 is 14 residues long. The CDR3 loop is CASSSGQGAGGYTF. The DNA of the CDR3 is TGTGCCAGCAGTTCGGGACAGGGGGCAGGTGGCTACACCTTC.

The rearrangement links TRBV4-2 to TRBJ2-1; D is unclear. V lost 0 bases and J lost 6, with 6 bases in between. The CDR3 is 13 residues long. Germline CDR1 reads LGHNA; CDR2 reads YNFKEQ. The CDR3 region has the DNA TGTGCCAGCAGCCAAGAGCGGTTCAATGAGCAGTTCTTC. It codes for CASSQERFNEQFF.

This clone was seen more than once but under ten times. The chain has TRBV20-1 and TRBJ1-2; D is unclear. Germline CDR1 reads DFQATT; CDR2 reads SNEGSKA (reference sequence). V dropped 0 bases and J dropped 7 bases, with 6 bases sitting between them. This CDR3 is built from 11 residues. CDR3 coding DNA: TGCAGTGCTAGAGAGCCAGGTGGCTACACCTTC. Translation: CSAREPGGYTF.

This clone has more than one count but fewer than ten. The V and J genes are TRBV7-9 and TRBJ2-2; TRBD2 aligns across 13 bases. CDR3 length: 15 residues. Germline V CDR1 and CDR2: SEHNR, FQNEAQ (reference sequence). The V segment lost 7 bases and the J segment 6 bases; nucleotides outside the gene matches: 5. For the CDR3, the DNA is TGTGCCAGCATCCTCGGACTAGCGGGGGCCGGGGAGCTGTTTTTT. Its translation: CASILGLAGAGELFF.

This clone was counted between two and nine times. V gene TRBV14 combines with J gene TRBJ1-5; TRBD1 agrees at 8 bases. Germline values: CDR1 SGHDN, CDR2 FVKESK. The CDR3 length is 14 residues. J gave up 3 bases and V 4 bases, and 2 bases lay outside the gene matches. The CDR3 spells CASSRQGFNQPQHF. CDR3 nucleotide sequence: TGTGCCAGCAGCCGACAGGGGTTCAATCAGCCCCAGCATTTT.

This clone turned up a few times. The CDR3 DNA is TGCGCCAGCAGCGACCTACGCGGGGCCACCTACGAGCAGTACTTC. Translating it yields CASSDLRGATYEQYF. This chain links TRBV5-1 with TRBJ2-7, with D perhaps TRBD2 (6 bases). CDR3 length: 15 residues. Trimming pared 4 bases from V and 2 bases from J, leaving 16 bases between. From germline, CDR1 is SGHRS and CDR2 YFSETQ.

The DNA of the CDR3 is TGTGCCAGCAGCTTGGGTGGCAGGGCTAACACCGGGGAGCTGTTTTTT. Its protein is CASSLGGRANTGELFF. V is TRBV5-4 and J is TRBJ2-2; weak D call: TRBD1 (5 bases). V was clipped by 0 bases and J by 2 bases, with 11 bases between them. Germline CDR1 SGHNT, CDR2 YYREEE (reference sequence). There are 16 residues in the CDR3.

This clone was found a few times. The rearrangement joins TRBV19 to TRBJ2-3; maybe TRBD1 (6 bases). Germline V gene sequence: CDR1 LNHDA, CDR2 SQIVND (reference sequence). The length of the CDR3 is 15 residues. V was clipped by 4 bases and J by 6 bases, with 17 bases between them. The CDR3 reads CASSTSRQAKDTQYF. In DNA form, the CDR3 reads TGTGCCAGTAGTACCTCTCGACAGGCTAAGGATACGCAGTATTTT.

This clone was seen a handful of times. V gene TRBV13 combines with J gene TRBJ1-2, with 11 bases lining up with TRBD1. V lost 2 bases, J lost 4 bases, and 3 bases stayed unmatched. This CDR3 has 15 residues. Germline assignment: CDR1 PRHDT and CDR2 FYEKMQ (reference sequence). This CDR3 reads CASSLRTGGAYGYTF. CDR3 nucleotide sequence: TGTGCCAGCAGCTTAAGGACAGGGGGCGCCTATGGCTACACCTTC.

The rearrangement links TRBV6-6 to TRBJ1-4; perhaps TRBD1 as D (5 bases). Trimming cost V 5 bases and J 4 bases, with 14 bases left between them. Germline V CDR1 and CDR2: MNHNY, SVGAGI (reference sequence). The CDR3 totals 15 residues. The CDR3 sequence is CASSGRAYHNEKLFF. DNA for the CDR3: TGTGCCAGCAGTGGCAGGGCATACCATAATGAAAAACTGTTTTTT.

This clone turned up a few times. The chain carries TRBV29-1 and TRBJ2-2; weak D call: TRBD1 (6 bases). CDR1 and CDR2 from the germline V gene are SQVTM and ANQGSEA. CDR3 length equals 13 residues. Trimming removed 8 bases from V and 6 bases from J, with 16 bases in between. CDR3: CSLRDTGSGELFF. DNA for the CDR3: TGCAGCCTACGGGACACGGGGTCCGGGGAGCTGTTTTTT.

The chain is built from TRBV6-6 and TRBJ2-3, with TRBD2 as a possible D gene (6 bases). The CDR3 sequence is 15 residues long. CDR1 is MNHNY, CDR2 SVGAGI, per germline (reference sequence). V shed 5 bases and J shed 0 bases, with 12 bases lying between them. CDR3 protein: CASSPPGTSTDTQYF. Written as DNA, the CDR3 is TGTGCCAGCAGTCCGCCCGGGACTAGCACAGATACGCAGTATTTT.

This sequence joins TRBV30 and TRBJ2-7; 10 bases agree with TRBD1. This CDR3 spans 14 amino acids. The junction had 7 bases not matched to a gene; V was cut back by 5 bases and J by 3 bases. CDR1 is GTSNPN and CDR2 is SVGIG in the germline V gene (reference sequence). CDR3 DNA: TGTGCCTGGGACCGGGACAGGGGTAACTACGAGCAGTACTTC. Translating it yields CAWDRDRGNYEQYF.

Ten or more counts support this clone. The CDR3 loop is CASSWTSGGRETQYF. CDR3 DNA: TGTGCCAGCAGCTGGACTAGCGGGGGTCGGGAGACCCAGTACTTC. The V and J genes are TRBV11-2 and TRBJ2-5, with 13 bases that match TRBD2. V lost 4 bases, J lost 5 bases, and 4 bases stayed unmatched. This CDR3 contains 15 residues. Germline V gene data show CDR1 as SGHAT and CDR2 as FQNNGV.